Listed below are T cell receptor beta chains from one sample, sequenced in a study of blood T cell repertoires in COVID-19. Sequencing used immunoSEQ multiplex PCR; TCRdb keeps in-frame clones, though not all of them. The sample shows over 250,000 clones, 85% to 90% of them seen only once. The sequenced sample was PBMCs or T cells enriched from blood (not recorded which). These receptors originate from a young woman who had recovered from COVID-19. The CDR3 runs from the conserved cysteine through the conserved F or W. D genes are given only for firm matches. Part of the rows lack a size; the others show once, few, many or a class for expanded clones.

>-|TRBV20-1|-|TRBJ2-1
TGCAGTGCTAGTCCCCCAAACGAGTACAATGAGCAGTTCTTC
CSASPPNEYNEQFF
>-|TRBV29-1|-|TRBJ1-1
TGCAGCGCCCGGCGACCGGGGTTGACTGAAGCTTTCTTT
CSARRPGLTEAFF
>-|TRBV28|TRBD1|TRBJ1-1
TGTGCCAGCAGAGCTAACAGGGGAGCTTTCTTT
CASRANRGAFF
>-|TRBV27|-|TRBJ1-1
TGTGCCAGCAGTTTATCACCAGGCTCGAACACTGAAGCTTTCTTT
CASSLSPGSNTEAFF
>-|TRBV14|-|TRBJ1-5
TGTGCCAGCAGCCAAGTCAGGCAGGGGAATATTGTTAGCAATCAGCCCCAGCATTTT
CASSQVRQGNIVSNQPQHF
>-|TRBV4-1|-|TRBJ1-1
TGCGCCAGCAGCCCTGGGGAGAGTACTGAAGCTTTCTTT
CASSPGESTEAFF
>few|TRBV30|-|TRBJ2-7
TGTGCCTGGACAGGTTCCTACGAGCAGTACTTC
CAWTGSYEQYF
>-|TRBV25-1|-|TRBJ1-1
TGTGCCAGCAGTGATCCAGACAGCTTGAACACTGAAGCTTTCTTT
CASSDPDSLNTEAFF
>-|TRBV5-1|TRBD1|TRBJ1-3
TGCGCCAGCAGCTTGGCCGGGACAGGGATTGGAAACACCATATATTTT
CASSLAGTGIGNTIYF
>once|TRBV5-4|-|TRBJ1-1
TGTGCCAGCAGCCCAGAGGGGGGGCGTCGGCTGACGGCTTTCTTT
CASSPEGGRRLTAFF
>-|TRBV7-9|-|TRBJ1-1
TGTGCCAGCAGCTTAGGTGGAGGGGCCGCCATGAACACTGAAGCTTTCTTT
CASSLGGGAAMNTEAFF
>once|TRBV12-3/TRBV12-4|TRBD1|TRBJ1-2
TGTGCCAGCAATGACAGGGGGATGTCTGGCTACACCTTC
CASNDRGMSGYTF
>-|TRBV12-3/TRBV12-4|-|TRBJ1-1
TGTGCCAGCAGTTTATCGGGGGAAGCTTTCTTT
CASSLSGEAFF
>-|TRBV5-1|TRBD2|TRBJ2-1
TGCGCCACCTCGACTAGCGGGGGTTACAATGAGCAGTTCTTC
CATSTSGGYNEQFF
>-|TRBV11-2|TRBD1|TRBJ1-6
TGTGCCAGCAGCTTGGACAGGGTCAATTCACCCCTCCACTTT
CASSLDRVNSPLHF
>-|TRBV7-6|-|TRBJ2-7
TGTGCCAGCAGCTTTACTAGCCGGCACGAGCAGTACTTC
CASSFTSRHEQYF
>-|TRBV19|-|TRBJ1-2
TGTGCCAGTAGTGTTGGGCGGACAGCGGAAAACTATGGCTACACCTTC
CASSVGRTAENYGYTF
>once|TRBV28|-|TRBJ1-4
TGTGCCAGCAGTTTCCTATCAGGGGAAGTAAATGAAAAACTGTTTTTT
CASSFLSGEVNEKLFF
>-|TRBV5-5|-|TRBJ1-6
TGTGCCAGCAGCCCTATACTCCGATCCTCACCCCTCCACTTT
CASSPILRSSPLHF
>few|TRBV5-4|-|TRBJ1-2
TGTGCCAGCAGCTCCACCAGGGAGGCCTATGGCTACACCTTC
CASSSTREAYGYTF
>-|TRBV7-3|TRBD2|TRBJ2-3
TGTGCCAGCAGCTTAGACCTAGCGGGGGGGAATACGCAGTATTTT
CASSLDLAGGNTQYF
>once|TRBV19|TRBD1|TRBJ1-2
TGTGCCAGTAGCGGGACAGGGGATTACTATGGCTACACCTTC
CASSGTGDYYGYTF
>-|TRBV21-1|-|TRBJ1-1
TGTGCCAGCAGGCCCACATACGGGACTCAGGGAATGTGTCGAGCTTTCTTT
CASRPTYGTQGMCRAFF
>-|TRBV3-1/TRBV3-2|-|TRBJ1-2
TGTGCCAGCAGCCAAGGGGGCAGGGACTATGGCTACACCTTC
CASSQGGRDYGYTF
>-|TRBV20-1|TRBD2|TRBJ2-3
TGCAGCACTAGTACTATCGGGGGGACTAGCGGGGATACGCAGTATTTT
CSTSTIGGTSGDTQYF
>-|TRBV3-1/TRBV3-2|TRBD1|TRBJ1-2
TGTGCCAGCAGCCAAGGACAGGGCCTCTATGGCTACACCTTC
CASSQGQGLYGYTF
>-|TRBV27|TRBD1|TRBJ2-1
TGTGCCAGCCTGGGACAGTGGGACCATGAGCAGTTCTTC
CASLGQWDHEQFF
>-|TRBV6-9|TRBD1|TRBJ1-2
TGTGCCAGCAGTTACGGACAGGGCAGTACCTATGGCTACACCTTC
CASSYGQGSTYGYTF
>-|TRBV6-1|-|TRBJ1-2
TGTGCCAGCAGTGAAGCGGACAGCCGAACCCATGGCTACACCTTC
CASSEADSRTHGYTF
>-|TRBV5-1|-|TRBJ1-6
TGCGCCAGCAGCTTGGAGGGTCAGGGATATTCACCCCTCCACTTT
CASSLEGQGYSPLHF
>-|TRBV5-1|-|TRBJ1-3
TGCGCCAGCAGCTCGCAGGGTGACGGAAACACCATATATTTT
CASSSQGDGNTIYF
>-|TRBV29-1|TRBD1|TRBJ2-7
TGCAGCGTTGAAGATCCGGGACAGACCTACGAGCAGTACTTC
CSVEDPGQTYEQYF
>-|TRBV29-1|TRBD1|TRBJ2-5
TGCAGCGTTCGCGGCCTAGGACAGGAAATTGAAGAGACCCAGTACTTC
CSVRGLGQEIEETQYF
>-|TRBV10-2|TRBD1|TRBJ2-7
TGCGCCAGCAGTATACGACAGGGAATGACTTACGAGCAGTACTTC
CASSIRQGMTYEQYF
>-|TRBV4-1|-|TRBJ2-1
TGCGCCAGCAGCCAAGATGTGGACGGAGGGATCAGCAATGAGCAGTTCTTC
CASSQDVDGGISNEQFF
>-|TRBV18|-|TRBJ1-5
TGTGCCAGCTCACCAACAGGGCCCGATCAGCCCCAGCATTTT
CASSPTGPDQPQHF
>-|TRBV2|TRBD1|TRBJ2-6
TGTGCCAGCAAGGGGGCCTCTGGGGCCAACGTCCTGACTTTC
CASKGASGANVLTF
>-|TRBV3-1/TRBV3-2|-|TRBJ2-7
TGTGCCAGCAGCTCCCCGGGACTCCCCTACGAGCAGTACTTC
CASSSPGLPYEQYF
>-|TRBV6-5|TRBD1|TRBJ1-2
TGTGCCAGCAGTTTTTACAGGGGGAGAGACGGCTACACCTTC
CASSFYRGRDGYTF
>-|TRBV6-1|-|TRBJ1-5
TGTGCCAGCAGTGAGTCGGGAGGGTATGGTCAGCCCCAGCATTTT
CASSESGGYGQPQHF
>-|TRBV7-2|-|TRBJ1-2
TGTGCCAGCAGCTTAGTAGGGGTCCAGTCCGGCTACACCTTC
CASSLVGVQSGYTF
>-|TRBV9|-|TRBJ1-1
TGTGCCAGCAGCGTAGAAGGGGTCCTGAACACTGAAGCTTTCTTT
CASSVEGVLNTEAFF
>few|TRBV25-1|TRBD2|TRBJ2-5
TGTGCCAGCAGTAGCCTAGCGGGGGATAAAGAGACCCAGTACTTC
CASSSLAGDKETQYF
>-|TRBV11-1|-|TRBJ1-2
TGTGCCAGCAGCTTAACCCGTCAGGGAATGGGGGGCTACACCTTC
CASSLTRQGMGGYTF
>-|TRBV7-3|-|TRBJ2-1
TGTGCCAGCAGCTTAATGGCTGTCTCCTACAATGAGCAGTTCTTC
CASSLMAVSYNEQFF
>-|TRBV9|-|TRBJ2-3
TGTGCCAGCAGCGTACAGGGCCAGCCAGATACGCAGTATTTT
CASSVQGQPDTQYF
>-|TRBV9|TRBD1|TRBJ1-3
TGTGCCAGCAGCGTAGCTAGGGGGCAAGGATCTGGAAACACCATATATTTT
CASSVARGQGSGNTIYF
>-|TRBV6-5|TRBD1|TRBJ2-7
TGTGCCAGCAGCGACCGGGACAGGGCCTACGAGCAGTACTTC
CASSDRDRAYEQYF